These 22 T cell receptor beta chains were all obtained from the same sample, sequenced in a study of blood T cell repertoires in COVID-19. Profiling relied on immunoSEQ multiplex PCR, and the TCRdb table lists in-frame clones only, not all of them. The sample consists of about 260,000 clones, 70% to 90% of them appearing once. The sequencing input was peripheral blood. These receptors all stem from a woman between 35 and 50 years old with acute or convalescent COVID-19.

This clone was observed a handful of times. The V gene is TRBV29-1, the J gene TRBJ1-3; possible D gene TRBD1, 5 bases. The CDR3 consists of 13 residues. The V and J ends lost 4 bases and 2 bases respectively, with 9 bases between them. Germline V gene lookup returns CDR1 SQVTM and CDR2 ANQGSEA. Written as DNA, the CDR3 is TGCAGCGTTGCTGGCAGGGCTGGAAACACCATATATTTT. Translation: CSVAGRAGNTIYF.

The gene calls are TRBV18 and TRBJ1-5, with unresolved D. Trimming stripped 6 bases from V and 0 bases from J, with 12 bases between. The germline V gene has CDR1 KGHSH and CDR2 LQKENI. This CDR3 has 15 amino acids. DNA of the CDR3: TGTGCCAGCTCCACCACCCGGGTTAGCAATCAGCCCCAGCATTTT. Its protein product is CASSTTRVSNQPQHF.

The V call is TRBV3-1 (or the pseudogene TRBV3-2), the J call TRBJ2-1; TRBD1 matches at 8 bases. The CDR3 totals 15 residues. From germline, CDR1 is LGHDT and CDR2 YNNKEL (reference sequence). Germline trimming cut 0 bases from V and 5 bases from J; bases unmatched to any gene: 3. The CDR3 loop is CASSQEGTGNNEQFF. In nucleotides, the CDR3 is TGTGCCAGCAGCCAAGAGGGGACAGGTAACAATGAGCAGTTCTTC.

The J gene is TRBJ1-3, the V gene TRBV2; TRBD1 aligns across 8 bases. V trimming: 11 bases; J trimming: 3 bases; junction bases outside the gene matches: 9. Looked up from germline, CDR1 is SNHLY and CDR2 is FYNNEI. The CDR3 contains 14 residues. The CDR3 DNA sequence: TGTGCCGGTTTAGACAGGGGAGGTGGAAACACCATATATTTT. Its translation: CAGLDRGGGNTIYF.

V gene TRBV5-8 combines with J gene TRBJ1-2; no firm D call. V was trimmed by 7 bases and J by 11 bases, leaving 9 bases between them. CDR1 and CDR2 (germline): SGHTS, YDEGEE. The CDR3 length is 9 residues. DNA for the CDR3: TGTGCCAGCCCCTCCCTATACACCTTC. Residues: CASPSLYTF.

This chain uses TRBV2 with TRBJ2-5; tentative D call: TRBD2 (5 bases). The germline gives CDR1 SNHLY, CDR2 FYNNEI. CDR3 length: 17 residues. Trimming took 6 bases from V and 2 from J, leaving 22 bases between them. The CDR3 loop reads CASRKLPGPGRQETQYF. The CDR3 coding sequence is TGTGCCAGCAGGAAACTTCCGGGCCCGGGAAGGCAAGAGACCCAGTACTTC.

This chain links TRBV5-5 with TRBJ1-6; a possible D gene is TRBD1 (6 bases). The germline V gene has CDR1 SGHKS and CDR2 YYEKEE (reference sequence). Trimming took off 2 bases at V and 8 bases at J, with 11 bases between the two ends. The length of the CDR3 is 14 residues. The CDR3: CASSFRQADSPLHF. The CDR3 DNA reads as TGTGCCAGCAGCTTCCGACAGGCTGATTCACCCCTCCACTTT.

This clone has a handful of counts. The chain recombines TRBV3-1 (or the pseudogene TRBV3-2) with TRBJ1-6, with 7 bases lining up with TRBD1. The V and J ends lost 4 bases and 7 bases, in that order; junction bases with no gene match: 7. Germline V lookup: CDR1 LGHDT, CDR2 YNNKEL (reference sequence). This CDR3 is built from 15 residues. CDR3 residues: CASSRSRDSNSPLHF. As DNA, the CDR3 is TGTGCCAGCAGCCGCTCCCGGGACAGCAATTCACCCCTCCACTTT.

J is TRBJ1-1 and V is TRBV30; D call uncertain. This CDR3 spans 13 amino acids. CDR1 GTSNPN and CDR2 SVGIG come from the germline V gene (reference sequence). Trimming removed 3 bases from V and 4 bases from J, with 12 bases in between. CDR3 nucleotides: TGTGCCTGGAGGAGTTGGGAGGGCACTGAAGCTTTCTTT. Translating gives CAWRSWEGTEAFF.

The chain carries TRBV7-6 and TRBJ2-1; D ambiguous. Germline V gene sequence: CDR1 SGHVS, CDR2 FNYEAQ. The CDR3 runs 15 residues. V lost 1 base and J 0 bases, leaving 7 bases between the germline ends. CDR3 nucleotides: TGTGCCAGCAGCTTAGAGGCTAGCTCCTACAATGAGCAGTTCTTC. Residues: CASSLEASSYNEQFF.

The chain carries TRBV5-1 and TRBJ2-5, with TRBD2 as a possible D gene (6 bases). Germline V CDR1 and CDR2: SGHRS, YFSETQ. The CDR3 is made up of 14 amino acids. Deletions cut 4 bases from V and 2 bases from J, with 12 bases between. The CDR3 region has the DNA TGCGCCAGCAGCCGGGGACTGACTCAAGAGACCCAGTACTTC. Translating gives CASSRGLTQETQYF.

The chain couples TRBV19 to TRBJ1-2; perhaps TRBD1 as D (5 bases). The germline CDR1 and CDR2 sequences are LNHDA and SQIVND (reference sequence). The ends were cut back, 6 bases at V and 8 bases at J, with 37 bases in the middle. This CDR3 contains 20 residues. CDR3 amino acids: CASRSDHEGRGPPPLWGYTF. The CDR3 coding sequence is TGTGCCAGTAGATCCGACCATGAGGGGAGGGGCCCGCCCCCGCTATGGGGCTACACCTTC.

This chain joins TRBV7-9 and TRBJ2-7, with 7 nucleotides matching TRBD1. In germline, CDR1 is SEHNR, CDR2 FQNEAQ (reference sequence). Losses at the gene ends were 4 bases for V and 5 bases for J; bases not matched to a gene: 2. This CDR3 comprises 12 residues. CDR3 bases: TGTGCCAGCAGCTCGACAGGGCACGAGCAGTACGTC. Amino acid sequence: CASSSTGHEQYV.

This clone has just one count. The gene calls are TRBV23-1 and TRBJ1-1, with 9 nucleotides matching TRBD1. TRBV23-1 is identified as an open reading frame with a role that is uncertain. With V trimmed by 0 bases and J by 2 bases, 7 bases remained unmatched. The CDR3 loop spans 17 amino acids. The CDR3 nucleotides read TGCGCCAGCAGTCAATCGGAGGGGACAGGGTCTAACACTGAAGCTTTCTTT. It yields the protein CASSQSEGTGSNTEAFF.

This rearrangement joins TRBV30 to TRBJ1-1; possibly TRBD1 for D (6 bases). Trimming left V 2 bases short and J 7 bases short, with 14 bases between. This CDR3 comprises 13 residues. CDR1 GTSNPN and CDR2 SVGIG come from the germline V gene (reference sequence). The chain's CDR3 is CAWSPRGGGEAFF. The CDR3 DNA sequence: TGTGCCTGGAGTCCGAGGGGAGGGGGTGAAGCTTTCTTT.

The chain joins TRBV7-9 to TRBJ1-2; a weak D match, TRBD1 (6 bases). This CDR3 has 16 amino acids. Per germline, CDR1 SEHNR and CDR2 FQNEAQ (reference sequence). The V gene lost 5 bases and the J gene lost 2 bases, with 18 bases spanning the gap. CDR3 loop: CASSTLQGELNYGYTF. For the CDR3, the DNA is TGTGCCAGCAGCACCCTACAGGGAGAGCTCAACTATGGCTACACCTTC.

This clone was recorded only once. This CDR3 is CATSRAQVNTEAFF. In DNA, the CDR3 is TGTGCCACCAGCAGAGCCCAGGTGAACACTGAAGCTTTCTTT. V is TRBV15 and J is TRBJ1-1; D is unclear. Deletions cut 1 base from V and 0 bases from J, with 6 bases between. The CDR3 has 14 residues. Germline V gene data show CDR1 as LNHNV and CDR2 as YYDKDF (reference sequence).

The CDR3 protein is CSPWTPGDTEAFF. The CDR3 region has the DNA TGCAGCCCATGGACACCGGGGGACACTGAAGCTTTCTTT. V and J are TRBV29-1 and TRBJ1-1, with D perhaps TRBD1 (5 bases). The germline CDR1 and CDR2 sequences are SQVTM and ANQGSEA. This CDR3 is 13 amino acids long. V gave up 8 bases and J gave up 3 bases, with 16 bases separating them.

J is TRBJ1-2 and V is TRBV5-1, with a tentative D call TRBD1 (6 bases). This CDR3 region has 14 residues. Germline V gene data show CDR1 as SGHRS and CDR2 as YFSETQ. The ends were cut back, 3 bases at V and 6 bases at J, with 15 bases in the middle. The CDR3 DNA reads TGCGCCAGCAGCTATACCGGGACAAAGGATGGCTACACCTTC. The encoded protein is CASSYTGTKDGYTF.

This chain links TRBV30 with TRBJ1-5; D perhaps matches TRBD1 (5 bases). The CDR3 length is 14 residues. Per germline, CDR1 GTSNPN and CDR2 SVGIG (reference sequence). V was pared by 0 bases and J by 2 bases, with 8 bases between. CDR3 in amino acids: CAWSVQDGNQPQHF. In DNA, the CDR3 is TGTGCCTGGAGTGTACAGGACGGCAATCAGCCCCAGCATTTT.

The V call is TRBV6-6, the J call TRBJ1-2; a weak D match, TRBD1 (6 bases). Trimming left V 7 bases short and J 4 bases short, with 16 bases between. Germline values: CDR1 MNHNY, CDR2 SVGAGI (reference sequence). CDR3 length: 14 amino acids. The CDR3 spells CASTGRGVSYGYTF. The CDR3 DNA reads TGTGCCAGCACGGGGAGGGGGGTCTCCTATGGCTACACCTTC.

The V call is TRBV19, the J call TRBJ2-2; D perhaps matches TRBD2 (5 bases). Germline-derived CDR1 and CDR2 are LNHDA and SQIVND (reference sequence). This CDR3 is built from 16 residues. Trimming stripped 3 bases from V and 4 bases from J, with 15 bases between. The CDR3 DNA reads as TGTGCCAGTAGTATTCTCGGAGGTCGGATCACCGGGGAGCTGTTTTTT. It translates to CASSILGGRITGELFF.